The rows below give T cell receptor beta chains drawn from one sample of a study of blood T cell repertoires in COVID-19. Clones were read by immunoSEQ multiplex PCR, and TCRdb kept only the in-frame ones, dropping some. The sample has approximately 360,000 clones, about 90% seen once. Sequenced: peripheral blood. The receptors derive from a man between 18 and 35 years old with active or convalescent COVID-19. Both conserved end residues are part of each CDR3. The order of the fields is D gene, J gene, V gene, clone size, CDR3 DNA, CDR3 protein. The D gene is left open where the match is weak. Rows may omit the clone size; those that give it use once, few, many or a size class.

d_gene: TRBD1
j_gene: TRBJ1-3
v_gene: TRBV28
abundance: -
CDR3nt: TGTGCCAGCAGTTTCCTTGCAGGGGGGAACACCATATATTTT
CDR3aa: CASSFLAGGNTIYF

d_gene: TRBD1
j_gene: TRBJ1-5
v_gene: TRBV7-2
abundance: -
CDR3nt: TGTGCCAGCAGCTTAAACCCGGGACAGGGACAGCCCCAGCATTTT
CDR3aa: CASSLNPGQGQPQHF

d_gene: TRBD2
j_gene: TRBJ2-7
v_gene: TRBV6-6
abundance: -
CDR3nt: TGTGCCAGCAGTCACGGACTAGCGGGAGCCTACGAGCAGTACTTC
CDR3aa: CASSHGLAGAYEQYF

d_gene: -
j_gene: TRBJ1-6
v_gene: TRBV13
abundance: once
CDR3nt: TGTGCCAGCAGCCTGACGGGGGGCGACTCACCCCTCCACTTT
CDR3aa: CASSLTGGDSPLHF

d_gene: TRBD1
j_gene: TRBJ2-2
v_gene: TRBV7-9
abundance: -
CDR3nt: TGTGCCAGCAGCGCTTCGGGACAGGGGTCATGGAAGACCGGGGAGCTGTTTTTT
CDR3aa: CASSASGQGSWKTGELFF

d_gene: TRBD1
j_gene: TRBJ1-5
v_gene: TRBV6-5
abundance: -
CDR3nt: TGTGCCAGCAGCACGACAGGGGCGGGCAATCAGCCCCAGCATTTT
CDR3aa: CASSTTGAGNQPQHF

d_gene: -
j_gene: TRBJ1-1
v_gene: TRBV4-3
abundance: -
CDR3nt: TGCGCCAGCAGCCAAGATACAGATCCGAACACTGAAGCTTTCTTT
CDR3aa: CASSQDTDPNTEAFF

d_gene: TRBD2
j_gene: TRBJ2-1
v_gene: TRBV9
abundance: -
CDR3nt: TGTGCCAGCAGCGTAGGAGTGCGGACTAGCTCCTACAATGAGCAGTTCTTC
CDR3aa: CASSVGVRTSSYNEQFF

d_gene: -
j_gene: TRBJ2-1
v_gene: TRBV14
abundance: -
CDR3nt: TGTGCCAGCAGCCAAGAAGGAGGGCGGTGGGGGAGCTCCTACAATGAGCAGTTCTTC
CDR3aa: CASSQEGGRWGSSYNEQFF

d_gene: -
j_gene: TRBJ2-6
v_gene: TRBV29-1
abundance: -
CDR3nt: TGCAGCGCCCAGTACATACGGGGTGGCTCTGGGGCCAACGTCCTGACTTTC
CDR3aa: CSAQYIRGGSGANVLTF

d_gene: TRBD2
j_gene: TRBJ2-2
v_gene: TRBV7-9
abundance: once
CDR3nt: TGTGCCAGCAGCTCAAGGGGAGGGGCGAACACCGGGGAGCTGTTTTTT
CDR3aa: CASSSRGGANTGELFF

d_gene: TRBD1
j_gene: TRBJ1-5
v_gene: TRBV20-1
abundance: -
CDR3nt: TGCAGTGCTGCCCGGGACAGAAGGTTT
CDR3aa: CSAARDRRF

d_gene: -
j_gene: TRBJ2-7
v_gene: TRBV5-1
abundance: -
CDR3nt: TGCGCCAGCAGCTTGGTGGACTCTACCTACGAGCAGTACTTC
CDR3aa: CASSLVDSTYEQYF

d_gene: -
j_gene: TRBJ1-6
v_gene: TRBV7-8
abundance: -
CDR3nt: TGTGCCAGCAGCTTCCGGGACTTCCTAAATTCACCCCTCCACTTT
CDR3aa: CASSFRDFLNSPLHF

d_gene: -
j_gene: TRBJ1-1
v_gene: TRBV3-1/TRBV3-2
abundance: -
CDR3nt: TGTGCCAGCAGCCAAGTTTCGGGGGGCGAAGCTTTCTTT
CDR3aa: CASSQVSGGEAFF

d_gene: TRBD1
j_gene: TRBJ2-5
v_gene: TRBV5-1
abundance: -
CDR3nt: TGCGCCAGCAGACCCGGGACAGGGGCGGCGGAGACCCAGTACTTC
CDR3aa: CASRPGTGAAETQYF

d_gene: -
j_gene: TRBJ1-5
v_gene: TRBV6-5
abundance: -
CDR3nt: TGTGCCAGCAGTCCTGACAGCAGCAATCAGCCCCAGCATTTT
CDR3aa: CASSPDSSNQPQHF

d_gene: -
j_gene: TRBJ2-1
v_gene: TRBV19
abundance: once
CDR3nt: TGTGCCAGTAGTCGAAACCATCGCGCTACGGGCTCCTACAATGAGCAGTTCTTC
CDR3aa: CASSRNHRATGSYNEQFF

d_gene: TRBD1
j_gene: TRBJ1-6
v_gene: TRBV14
abundance: -
CDR3nt: TGTGCCAGCAGCCAAACGGGACAGTTCAATTCACCCCTCCACTTT
CDR3aa: CASSQTGQFNSPLHF

d_gene: TRBD1
j_gene: TRBJ1-6
v_gene: TRBV15
abundance: -
CDR3nt: TGTGCCACCAGCCTCCTTCAGGGGGCTACTTCACCCCTCCACTTT
CDR3aa: CATSLLQGATSPLHF